This paragraph covers one T cell receptor beta chain sequence. The authors' processing: Reference gene primer amplification gave nucleated cell count estimates. Sequencing used immunoSEQ multiplex PCR; TCRdb keeps in-frame clones, though not all of them. Clone size and V and J calls were adopted from that table, with D and trimming inferred from the DNA. The sample consists of 300,000 to 400,000 clones, more than 80% of them appearing once. This sample is drawn from a study of blood T cell repertoires in COVID-19. Whole-study context: Donors in the United States, Italy and Spain gave samples during acute or convalescent COVID-19. In each case, the material was cDNA or gDNA derived from T cells, B-cell-depleted T cells, or PBMCs.

Germline lookup yields CDR1 SGHNT and CDR2 YYREEE (reference sequence). Trimming took 0 bases from V and 10 from J, leaving 7 bases between them. The CDR3 spans 11 residues. Seattle participants joined during active infection and were tracked over time. The source is a woman aged 25 to 39 with COVID-19, enrolled during active disease. The sample comprised peripheral blood. This rearrangement joins TRBV5-4 to TRBJ1-2; possible D gene TRBD1, 6 bases. The CDR3 DNA reads as TGTGCCAGCAGCTTGGACAGGGTCTACACCTTC. As protein: CASSLDRVYTF.